This T cell receptor beta chain was found in a study of blood T cell repertoires in COVID-19. Germline values: CDR1 KGHSH, CDR2 LQKENI. The CDR3 sequence is 16 residues long. Trimming at V came to 3 bases and at J to 0 bases, leaving 5 bases not matched to a gene. Measured with immunoSEQ multiplex PCR; TCRdb has only the in-frame clones, and not every one. The top ten hold around 1.2% of the sample, which has 310,000 or so clones, approximately 86% seen once. Sequencing was performed on peripheral blood. V gene TRBV18 combines with J gene TRBJ2-1, with 7 bases lining up with TRBD2. The sequence was collected from a man in his 70s with acute or convalescent COVID-19. The CDR3 sequence is CASSPFTGGSYNEQFF. CDR3 bases: TGTGCCAGCTCACCCTTCACGGGGGGCTCCTACAATGAGCAGTTCTTC.